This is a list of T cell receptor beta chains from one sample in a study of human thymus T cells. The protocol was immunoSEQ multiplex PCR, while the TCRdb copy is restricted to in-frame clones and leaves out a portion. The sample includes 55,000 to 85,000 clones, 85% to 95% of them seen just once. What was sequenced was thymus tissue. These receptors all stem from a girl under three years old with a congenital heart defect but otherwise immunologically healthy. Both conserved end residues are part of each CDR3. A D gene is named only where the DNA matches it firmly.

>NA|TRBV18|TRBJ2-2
CASSPEGSGELFF
TGTGCCAGCTCACCTGAAGGGTCCGGGGAGCTGTTTTTT
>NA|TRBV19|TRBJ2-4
CASSTDTKNIQYF
TGTGCCAGTAGTACAGATACCAAAAACATTCAGTACTTC
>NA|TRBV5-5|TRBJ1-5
CASSLDAMDQPQHF
TGTGCCAGCAGCTTGGATGCGATGGATCAGCCCCAGCATTTT
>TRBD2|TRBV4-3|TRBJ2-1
CASSQVSPSGAYNEQFF
TGCGCCAGCAGCCAAGTCAGCCCTAGCGGGGCCTACAATGAGCAGTTCTTC
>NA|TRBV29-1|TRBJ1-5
CSVATGARNQPQHF
TGCAGCGTTGCGACGGGGGCGCGCAATCAGCCCCAGCATTTT
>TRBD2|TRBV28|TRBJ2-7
CASSLGKTSGSYEQYF
TGTGCCAGCAGTTTAGGGAAAACTAGCGGGAGCTACGAGCAGTACTTC
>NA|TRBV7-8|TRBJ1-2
CASSLARRGTYGYTF
TGTGCCAGCAGCTTAGCGCGGAGAGGGACCTATGGCTACACCTTC
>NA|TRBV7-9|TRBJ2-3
CASSLVHPTDTQYF
TGTGCCAGCAGCTTAGTCCACCCAACAGATACGCAGTATTTT
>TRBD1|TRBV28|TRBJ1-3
CASSLGTGVGNTIYF
TGTGCCAGCAGTTTAGGGACAGGGGTCGGAAACACCATATATTTT
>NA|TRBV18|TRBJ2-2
CASSRDVANTGELFF
TGTGCCAGCTCCCGGGACGTCGCGAACACCGGGGAGCTGTTTTTT
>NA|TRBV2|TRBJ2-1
CASSEFLGEPYNEQFF
TGTGCCAGCAGTGAATTTCTGGGAGAACCTTACAATGAGCAGTTCTTC
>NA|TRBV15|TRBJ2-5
CATLNLEGERAGETQYF
TGTGCCACCCTAAACCTCGAGGGGGAGAGGGCGGGAGAGACCCAGTACTTC
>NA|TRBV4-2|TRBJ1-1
CATRLQGLPLEMNTEAFF
TGTGCTACTCGGCTTCAGGGCCTCCCCTTGGAAATGAACACTGAAGCTTTCTTT